This entry is about one TCR beta chain. Its target is unknown. Germline assignment: CDR1 MNHNY and CDR2 SVGAGI (reference sequence). The CDR3 loop spans 13 amino acids. The V gene lost 10 bases and the J gene lost 2 bases, with 15 bases spanning the gap. The data originate from a study of T cells after yellow fever vaccination. Background on the study: SMART-Seq v4 Ultra Low Input prepared the low-cell-number fractions.

Generation of TCR cDNA used 5'RACE template switching (which added a universal primer site and UMIs). TCRdb itself ran the 5' RACE reads through MiXCR, one entry per CDR3 protein. Of under 300,000 distinct CDR3 sequences listed, approximately 6.3% are singletons. General study findings and limits: Only a minor proportion of clonotypes was detected across both CD4 and CD8 compartments.

The receptor was isolated from a man aged 25-40 years who received the YFV17D yellow fever vaccine. This material consisted of CD4+ T cells sorted from PBMCs, taken on the day of the yellow fever booster vaccination. The genes are TRBV6-6 and TRBJ2-7, with a possible D match to TRBD1 (5 bases). The chain's CDR3 is CATSLDKPYEQYF. The DNA for the CDR3 is TGTGCCACCTCCTTGGACAAACCCTACGAGCAGTACTTC.